This section outlines one T cell receptor (beta chain) sequence together with its context. Its specificity is not known. These data belong to a study of T cell responses to AZD1222 COVID-19 vaccine. Sequencing used immunoSEQ multiplex PCR; TCRdb keeps in-frame clones, though not all of them. The sample carries approximately 89,000 clones, approximately 90% recorded once. Study findings and constraints: Donors were largely white British and mainly female; clonal diversity was possibly underestimated.

CDR1 and CDR2 (germline): LNHDA, SQIVND (reference sequence). The CDR3 runs to 13 residues. V lost 6 bases and J 0 bases, leaving 6 bases between the germline ends. The V call is TRBV19, the J call TRBJ1-3; D is ambiguous. This TCR derives from an adult in good health. Material: peripheral blood, obtained on day 0 of MenACWY control vaccination. For the CDR3, the DNA is TGTGCCAGTAGCGGAGTCTCTGGAAACACCATATATTTT. Translated, it gives CASSGVSGNTIYF.